This is a list of T cell receptor beta chains from one sample in a study of control samples from healthy donors and cancer patients. Profiled with immunoSEQ multiplex PCR; TCRdb holds only in-frame clones, not every one. The data show 60,000 to 75,000 clones, about 90% seen once. The sample taken for sequencing was PBMCs. These receptors came from a woman between 50 and 59 years old with head and neck cancer. The CDR3 runs from the conserved cysteine through the conserved F or W. Each record gives: V gene, J gene, D gene, clone size, CDR3 DNA, CDR3 protein. A D gene is named only where the DNA matches it firmly. A row's size may be missing; if present it is once, few, many or a size class.

TRBV9	TRBJ2-7	TRBD1	-	TGTGCCAGCAGCGTGGGGACAGGGACGGGCTACGAGCAGTACTTC	CASSVGTGTGYEQYF
TRBV6-4	TRBJ1-2	-	once	TGTGCCAGCAGTGACGAAAGTCGGGGACCGTATGGCTACACCTTC	CASSDESRGPYGYTF
TRBV2	TRBJ1-5	-	-	TGTGCCAGCAGTGAAGCTTCAGGGGTGGGATTGCCCCAGCATTTT	CASSEASGVGLPQHF
TRBV7-6	TRBJ2-5	TRBD2	-	TGTGCCAGCAGCAAAAGGGCTAGCGGGGGTCTCACCAGGGAGACCCAGTACTTC	CASSKRASGGLTRETQYF
TRBV2	TRBJ1-3	-	-	TGTGCCAGCATGGAGACCGCTGGAAACACCATATATTTT	CASMETAGNTIYF
TRBV5-1	TRBJ1-2	-	-	TGCGCCAGCAGCTTGGCAGTATTAGCGGATGGCTACACCTTC	CASSLAVLADGYTF
TRBV6-5	TRBJ2-7	-	-	TGTGCCAGCAGGAGCCCGACTTCCCACGAGCAGTACTTC	CASRSPTSHEQYF
TRBV6-5	TRBJ2-7	-	-	TGTGCCAGCAGTCAGACTACCTACGAGCAGTACTTC	CASSQTTYEQYF
TRBV2	TRBJ2-5	-	-	TGTGCCAGCAGTACGAGAGAAAAAGAGACCCAGTACTTC	CASSTREKETQYF
TRBV19	TRBJ2-3	-	-	TGTGCCAGTCGCGGTCCTAATACAGATACGCAGTATTTT	CASRGPNTDTQYF
TRBV7-2	TRBJ2-7	TRBD1	few	TGTGCCAGCAGCCCAAGGGACAGGTACGAGCAGTACTTC	CASSPRDRYEQYF
TRBV5-4	TRBJ2-7	TRBD1	-	TGTGCCAGCAGCCCGGGACAGAGCTACGAGCAGTACTTC	CASSPGQSYEQYF
TRBV6-1	TRBJ1-1	TRBD1	-	TGTGCCAGCAGTGACCAGGACAGGGCCAGATTTGAAGCTTTCTTT	CASSDQDRARFEAFF
TRBV11-2	TRBJ2-6	-	once	TGTGCCAGCAGCCAGACGGGCGGAAATAACTGGGCCAACGTCCTGACTTTC	CASSQTGGNNWANVLTF
TRBV3-1/TRBV3-2	TRBJ2-5	-	-	TGTGCCAGCAGCCTGCCGGGACTTAAAACACAAGAGACCCAGTACTTC	CASSLPGLKTQETQYF
TRBV28	TRBJ1-5	-	-	TGTGCCAGCAGTTTACTGGTCTCATTCGGTCAGCCCCAGCATTTT	CASSLLVSFGQPQHF
TRBV18	TRBJ1-1	-	-	TGTGCCAGCTCACCGAGGGGCAAAGAGACTGAAGCTTTCTTT	CASSPRGKETEAFF
TRBV28	TRBJ2-1	-	-	TGTGCCAGCAGTTTGTGGGACGGCGAGCAGTTCTTC	CASSLWDGEQFF
TRBV5-1	TRBJ1-1	-	once	TGCGCCAGCAGCTTGGACCGGGGCTCATATGAAGCTTTCTTT	CASSLDRGSYEAFF
TRBV4-2	TRBJ2-3	-	-	TGTGCCAGCAGCCAACTTGTCGCTACCGCCTCCACAGATACGCAGTATTTT	CASSQLVATASTDTQYF
TRBV7-3	TRBJ2-5	-	-	TGTGCCAGCAGCCCCACGGGGGACACATCCCAAGAGACCCAGTACTTC	CASSPTGDTSQETQYF
TRBV7-9	TRBJ2-1	-	-	TGTGCCAGCAGCTTAGCAGGCAGGGTATCGGGCGAGTTCTTC	CASSLAGRVSGEFF
TRBV28	TRBJ2-1	-	-	TGTGCCAGCAGGGGAGGGGGACCCTTATACAATGAGCAGTTCTTC	CASRGGGPLYNEQFF
TRBV21-1	TRBJ2-1	-	-	TGTGCCAGCAGCAAAGACCCGGGCAGCCTTCCTTCGGATGAGCAGTTCTTC	CASSKDPGSLPSDEQFF
TRBV5-6	TRBJ2-7	TRBD1	-	TGTGCCAGCAGCAAAGGACAGGGGCGCAGGTACGAGCAGTACTTC	CASSKGQGRRYEQYF
TRBV5-6	TRBJ2-7	-	few	TGTGCCAGCAGCTTGGCCGGCCCCTCCTACGAGCAGTACTTC	CASSLAGPSYEQYF
TRBV29-1	TRBJ1-1	-	-	TGCAGCGTCGGATGGGAAGGTACTGAAGCTTTCTTT	CSVGWEGTEAFF
TRBV7-2	TRBJ1-4	-	-	TGTGCCAGCAGCTTAGATGAGGGCGTACGACTGTTTTTT	CASSLDEGVRLFF
TRBV19	TRBJ1-1	-	once	TGTGCCAGTAGTATCGACACCCGGCTGAACACTGAAGCTTTCTTT	CASSIDTRLNTEAFF
TRBV30	TRBJ2-7	-	-	TGTGCCTGGAGTGTACGAGGGGTCCACGAGCAGTACTTC	CAWSVRGVHEQYF
TRBV7-9	TRBJ2-5	TRBD2	-	TGTGCCAGCAGCTTAGTTGCGGGGGAAGAGACCCAGTACTTC	CASSLVAGEETQYF
TRBV6-1	TRBJ2-7	TRBD2	-	TGTGCCAGCAGTGAAGGACTAGCGGGGGTATACGAGCAGTACTTC	CASSEGLAGVYEQYF
TRBV19	TRBJ2-3	-	-	TGTGCCAGTAGTATGAAGGCCCACACAGATACGCAGTATTTT	CASSMKAHTDTQYF
TRBV5-6	TRBJ1-1	TRBD1	-	TGTGCCAGCAGCTGGGCCCGGACAGGGGCCACTGAAGCTTTCTTT	CASSWARTGATEAFF
TRBV6-5	TRBJ1-2	TRBD1	-	TGTGCCAGCAGTCCTTACGCGACAGGGGCCTATGGCTACACCTTC	CASSPYATGAYGYTF
TRBV19	TRBJ2-2	-	-	TGTGCCAGTAAGGCGGTAGTCGACACCGGGGAGCTGTTTTTT	CASKAVVDTGELFF
TRBV7-2	TRBJ2-2	TRBD2	-	TGTGCCAGCAGCTTTGGGGGGGGACGCACCGGGGAGCTGTTTTTT	CASSFGGGRTGELFF
TRBV14	TRBJ1-1	-	-	TGTGCCAGCAGCCAAGATTCGTCCAGGGCGCCGCTCGGAGCTTTCTTT	CASSQDSSRAPLGAFF
TRBV29-1	TRBJ2-1	-	-	TGCAGCGTTGAAGATCCTGGGGGGGCCTTGGATGAGCAGTTCTTC	CSVEDPGGALDEQFF
TRBV12-3/TRBV12-4	TRBJ1-1	TRBD1	-	TGTGCCAGCAGCATAACAGGGGGCACTGAAGCTTTCTTT	CASSITGGTEAFF
TRBV28	TRBJ1-2	-	-	TGTGCCAGCAGTTTACCTTATAAGGGCCTTAACTATGGCTACACCTTC	CASSLPYKGLNYGYTF
TRBV7-8	TRBJ2-3	-	-	TGTGCCAGCAGCTTAGGAGGTGGCCTATCGGATACGCAGTATTTT	CASSLGGGLSDTQYF
TRBV19	TRBJ1-2	-	-	TGTGCCAGTAGTATTGTTCTCACAGGATCTTGGGGCTACACCTTC	CASSIVLTGSWGYTF
TRBV5-1	TRBJ1-1	-	-	TGCGCCAGCAGCTTGTCAGGGACCGACGATCGGGCTTTCTTT	CASSLSGTDDRAFF
TRBV4-1	TRBJ2-5	TRBD2	-	TGCGCCAGCAGCCATGGACTAGCGGGGGGAGGAGAGACCCAGTACTTC	CASSHGLAGGGETQYF
TRBV18	TRBJ1-1	-	-	TGTGCCAGCTCGACCTTCCAGGGTGGGACCACTGAAGCTTTCTTT	CASSTFQGGTTEAFF
TRBV12-3/TRBV12-4	TRBJ1-1	-	few	TGTGCCAGCAGTTTAGTGGGAGTGACTGAAGCTTTCTTT	CASSLVGVTEAFF
TRBV4-1	TRBJ1-1	-	-	TGCGCCAGCAGCCATGCTCTTTTTTCTGAAGCTTTCTTT	CASSHALFSEAFF
TRBV19	TRBJ2-1	-	-	TGTGCCAGTAGTATAGTTGCGGGGGCGACCTACAATGAGCAGTTCTTC	CASSIVAGATYNEQFF
TRBV19	TRBJ1-1	TRBD1	few	TGTGCCAGTAGTACCGGGACAGGGGCTATGAACACTGAAGCTTTCTTT	CASSTGTGAMNTEAFF
TRBV2	TRBJ1-2	-	-	TGTGCCAGCAGTGAGGAAACCGGGACCGTAAACTATGGCTACACCTTC	CASSEETGTVNYGYTF